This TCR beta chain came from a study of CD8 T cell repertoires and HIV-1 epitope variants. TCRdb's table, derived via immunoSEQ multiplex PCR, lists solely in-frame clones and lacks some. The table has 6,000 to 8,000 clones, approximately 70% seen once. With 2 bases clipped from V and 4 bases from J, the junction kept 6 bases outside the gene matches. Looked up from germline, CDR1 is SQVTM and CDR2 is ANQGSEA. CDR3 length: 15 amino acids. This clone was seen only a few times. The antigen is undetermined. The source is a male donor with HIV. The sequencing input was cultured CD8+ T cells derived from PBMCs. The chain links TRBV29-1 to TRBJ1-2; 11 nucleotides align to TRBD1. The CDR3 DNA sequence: TGCAGCGTTGAATCCGGGACAGGGGGGATCTATGGCTACACCTTC. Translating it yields CSVESGTGGIYGYTF.